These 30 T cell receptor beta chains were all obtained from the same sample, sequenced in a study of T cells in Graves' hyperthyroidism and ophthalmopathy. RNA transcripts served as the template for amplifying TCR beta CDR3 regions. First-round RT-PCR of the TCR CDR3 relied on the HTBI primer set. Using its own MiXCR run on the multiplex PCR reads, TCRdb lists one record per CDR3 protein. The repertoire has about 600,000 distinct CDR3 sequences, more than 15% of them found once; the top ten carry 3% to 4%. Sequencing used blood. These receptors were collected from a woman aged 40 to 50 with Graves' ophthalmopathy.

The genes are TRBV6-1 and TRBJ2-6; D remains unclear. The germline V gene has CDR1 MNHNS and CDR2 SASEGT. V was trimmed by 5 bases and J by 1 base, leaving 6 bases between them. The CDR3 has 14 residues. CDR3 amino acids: CASSLMSGANVLTF. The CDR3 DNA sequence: TGTGCCAGCAGTTTAATGTCTGGGGCCAACGTCCTGACTTTC.

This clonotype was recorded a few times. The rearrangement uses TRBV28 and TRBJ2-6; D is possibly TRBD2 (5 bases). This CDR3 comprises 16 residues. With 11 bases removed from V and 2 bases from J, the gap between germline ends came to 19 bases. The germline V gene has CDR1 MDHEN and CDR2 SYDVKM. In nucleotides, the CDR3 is TGTGCCGGCGGCGGACCTTCGGAGGCTGGGGCCAACGTCCTGACTTTC. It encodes CAGGGPSEAGANVLTF.

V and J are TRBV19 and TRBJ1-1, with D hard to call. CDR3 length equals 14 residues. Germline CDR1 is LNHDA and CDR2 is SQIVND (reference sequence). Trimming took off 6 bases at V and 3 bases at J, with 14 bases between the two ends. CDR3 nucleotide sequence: TGTGCCAGTAGCCCCCCGCAGCTCCACACTGAAGCTTTCTTT. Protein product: CASSPPQLHTEAFF.

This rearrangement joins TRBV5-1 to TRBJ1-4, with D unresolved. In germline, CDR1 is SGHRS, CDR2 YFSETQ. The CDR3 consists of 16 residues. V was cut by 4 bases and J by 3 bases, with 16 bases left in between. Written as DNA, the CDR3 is TGCGCCAGCAGCCCTACTGGCTCAGTTCCTAATGAAAAACTGTTTTTT. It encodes CASSPTGSVPNEKLFF. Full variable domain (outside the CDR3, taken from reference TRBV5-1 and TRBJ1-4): KAGVTQTPRYLIKTRGQQVTLSCSPISGHRSVSWYQQTPGQGLQFLFEYFSETQRNKGNFPGRFSGRQFSNSRSEMNVSTLELGDSALYLCASSPTGSVPNEKLFFGSGTQLSVL.

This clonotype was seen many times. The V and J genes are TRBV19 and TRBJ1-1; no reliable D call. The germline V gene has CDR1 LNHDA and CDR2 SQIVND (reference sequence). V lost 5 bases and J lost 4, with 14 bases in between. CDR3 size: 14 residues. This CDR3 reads CASSRSGMGTEAFF. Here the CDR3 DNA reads TGTGCCAGTAGTCGTTCTGGAATGGGCACTGAAGCTTTCTTT.

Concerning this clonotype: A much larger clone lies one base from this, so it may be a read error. CDR3 nucleotide sequence: TGCAGTGCTAGGGTCCCCGCTCGGGACAGGGTGATGCACGAGCAGTACTTC. It codes for CSARVPARDRVMHEQYF. The chain combines TRBV20-1 with TRBJ2-7; TRBD1 matches at 9 bases. Per germline, CDR1 DFQATT and CDR2 SNEGSKA (reference sequence). Unmatched junction bases numbered 17, after V lost 3 bases and J lost 5 bases. The CDR3 is 17 amino acids.

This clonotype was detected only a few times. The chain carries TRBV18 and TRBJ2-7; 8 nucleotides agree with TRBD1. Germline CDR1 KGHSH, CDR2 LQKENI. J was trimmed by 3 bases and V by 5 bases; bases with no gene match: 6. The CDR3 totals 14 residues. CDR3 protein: CASSADRVNYEQYF. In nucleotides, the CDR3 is TGTGCCAGCTCAGCGGACAGGGTTAACTACGAGCAGTACTTC.

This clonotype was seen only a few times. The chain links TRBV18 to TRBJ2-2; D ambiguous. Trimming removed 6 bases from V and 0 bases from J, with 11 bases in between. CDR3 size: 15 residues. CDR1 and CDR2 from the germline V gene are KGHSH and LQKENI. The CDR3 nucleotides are TGTGCCAGCTCCAATTACAAGACGAACACCGGGGAGCTGTTTTTT. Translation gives CASSNYKTNTGELFF.

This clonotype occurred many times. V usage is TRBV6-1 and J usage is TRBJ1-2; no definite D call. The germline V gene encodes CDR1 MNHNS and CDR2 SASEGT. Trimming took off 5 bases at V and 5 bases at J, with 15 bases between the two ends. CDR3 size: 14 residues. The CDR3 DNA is TGTGCCAGCAGTAAGCCACCCTCTAGGTATGGCTACACCTTC. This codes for CASSKPPSRYGYTF.

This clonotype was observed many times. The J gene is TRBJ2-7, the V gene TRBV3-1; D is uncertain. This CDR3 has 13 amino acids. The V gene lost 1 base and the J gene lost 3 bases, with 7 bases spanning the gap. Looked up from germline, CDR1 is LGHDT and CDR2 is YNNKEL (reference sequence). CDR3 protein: CASSQGIDYEQYF. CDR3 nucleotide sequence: TGTGCCAGCAGCCAAGGGATAGACTACGAGCAGTACTTC.

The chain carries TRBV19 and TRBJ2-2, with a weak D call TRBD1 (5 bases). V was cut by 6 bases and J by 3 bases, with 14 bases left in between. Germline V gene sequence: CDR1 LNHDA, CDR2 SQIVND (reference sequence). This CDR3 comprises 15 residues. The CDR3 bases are TGTGCCAGTAGCTGGGGCGATGAGTACACCGGGGAGCTGTTTTTT. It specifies CASSWGDEYTGELFF.

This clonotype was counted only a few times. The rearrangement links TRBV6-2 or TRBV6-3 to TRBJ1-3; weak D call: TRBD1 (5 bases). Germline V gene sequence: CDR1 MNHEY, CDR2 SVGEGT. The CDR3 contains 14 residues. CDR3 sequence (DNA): TGTGTCACGACGCAGGGCTACTCTGGAAACACCATATATTTT. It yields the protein CVTTQGYSGNTIYF.

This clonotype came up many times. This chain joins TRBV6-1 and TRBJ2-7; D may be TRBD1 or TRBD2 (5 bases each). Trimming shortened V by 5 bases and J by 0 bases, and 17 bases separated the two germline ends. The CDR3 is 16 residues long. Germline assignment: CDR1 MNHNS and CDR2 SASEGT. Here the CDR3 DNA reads TGTGCCAGCAGTATAGACGGAATCGGGGCCTCCTACGAGCAGTACTTC. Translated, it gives CASSIDGIGASYEQYF.

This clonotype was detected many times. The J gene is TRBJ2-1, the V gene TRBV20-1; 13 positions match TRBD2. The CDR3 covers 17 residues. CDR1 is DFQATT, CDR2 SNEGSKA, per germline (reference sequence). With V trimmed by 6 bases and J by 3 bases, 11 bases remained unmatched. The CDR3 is CSASTGTSGEYYNEQFF. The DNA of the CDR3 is TGCAGTGCCTCGACCGGGACTAGCGGGGAATACTACAATGAGCAGTTCTTC.

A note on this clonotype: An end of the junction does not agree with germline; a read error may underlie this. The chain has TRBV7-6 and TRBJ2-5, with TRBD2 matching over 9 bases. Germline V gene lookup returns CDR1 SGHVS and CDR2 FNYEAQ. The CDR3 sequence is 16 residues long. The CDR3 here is CAGSPLASGGPETQYF. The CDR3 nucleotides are TGTGCCGGCAGCCCGTTGGCCAGCGGGGGGCCCGAGACCCAGTACTTC.

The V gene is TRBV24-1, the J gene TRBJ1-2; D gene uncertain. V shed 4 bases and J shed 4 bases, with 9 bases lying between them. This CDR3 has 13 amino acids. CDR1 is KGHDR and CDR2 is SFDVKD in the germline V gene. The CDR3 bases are TGTGCCACCAGTGACCGACATTCCTATGGCTACACCTTC. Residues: CATSDRHSYGYTF.

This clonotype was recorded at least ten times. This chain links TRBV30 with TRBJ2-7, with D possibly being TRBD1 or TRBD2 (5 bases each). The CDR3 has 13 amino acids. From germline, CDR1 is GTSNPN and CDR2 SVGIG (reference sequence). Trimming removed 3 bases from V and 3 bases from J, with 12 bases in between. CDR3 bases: TGTGCCTGGAGCCACGGGGCTAACTACGAGCAGTACTTC. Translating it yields CAWSHGANYEQYF.

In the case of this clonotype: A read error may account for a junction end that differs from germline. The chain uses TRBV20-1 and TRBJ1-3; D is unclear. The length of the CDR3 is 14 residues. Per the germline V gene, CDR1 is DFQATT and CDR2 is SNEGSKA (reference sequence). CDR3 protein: CSARDQSSGNTTYF. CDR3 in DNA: TGCAGTGCTAGAGACCAGAGCTCTGGAAACACCACATATTTT.

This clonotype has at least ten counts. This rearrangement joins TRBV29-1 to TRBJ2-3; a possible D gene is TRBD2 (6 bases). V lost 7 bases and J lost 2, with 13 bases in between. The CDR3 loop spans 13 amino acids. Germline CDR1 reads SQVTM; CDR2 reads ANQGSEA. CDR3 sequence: CSAPGLPTDTQYF. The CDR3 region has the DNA TGCAGCGCTCCGGGACTCCCCACAGATACGCAGTATTTT.

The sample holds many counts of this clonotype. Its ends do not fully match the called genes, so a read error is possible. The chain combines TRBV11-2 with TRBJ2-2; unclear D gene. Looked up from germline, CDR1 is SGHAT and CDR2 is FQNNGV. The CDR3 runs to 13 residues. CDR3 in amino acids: CASSLDDTGELFF. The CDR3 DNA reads TGTGCCAGCAGCCTAGATGACACCGGGGAGCTGTTTTTT.

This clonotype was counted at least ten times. In DNA, the CDR3 is TGTGCCAGCAGCCCAGATGGGACAGGGGGCTTTTTTGGCTACACCTTC. Amino acids: CASSPDGTGGFFGYTF. The rearrangement links TRBV3-1 to TRBJ1-2; TRBD1 matches at 12 bases. The germline V gene encodes CDR1 LGHDT and CDR2 YNNKEL (reference sequence). V shed 4 bases and J 7 bases; nucleotides not matched to a gene: 10. This CDR3 comprises 16 residues. Variable domain in full (rest from reference TRBV3-1 and TRBJ1-2): DTAVSQTPKYLVTQMGNDKSIKCEQNLGHDTMYWYKQDSKKFLKIMFSYNNKELIINETVPNRFSPKSPDKAHLNLHINSLELGDSAVYFCASSPDGTGGFFGYTFGSGTRLTVV.

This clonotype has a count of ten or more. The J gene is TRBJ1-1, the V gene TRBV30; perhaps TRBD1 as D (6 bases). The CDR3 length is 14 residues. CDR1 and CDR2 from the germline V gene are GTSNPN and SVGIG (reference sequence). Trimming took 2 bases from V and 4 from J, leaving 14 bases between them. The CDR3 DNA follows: TGTGCCTGGAGTATGGGGGGCAGGTCCACTGAAGCTTTCTTT. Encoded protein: CAWSMGGRSTEAFF.

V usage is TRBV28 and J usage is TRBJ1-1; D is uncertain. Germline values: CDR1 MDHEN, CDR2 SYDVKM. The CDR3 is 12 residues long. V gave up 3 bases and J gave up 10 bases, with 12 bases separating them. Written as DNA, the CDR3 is TGTGCCAGCAGTTTCGCCGGGGATGGAGCTTTCTTT. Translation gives CASSFAGDGAFF.

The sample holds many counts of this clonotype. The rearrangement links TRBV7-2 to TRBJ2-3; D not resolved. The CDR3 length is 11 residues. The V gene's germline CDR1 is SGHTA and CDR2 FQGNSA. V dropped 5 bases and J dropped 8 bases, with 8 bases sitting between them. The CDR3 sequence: CASSLPGTQYF. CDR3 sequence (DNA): TGTGCCAGCAGCCTCCCGGGTACGCAGTATTTT. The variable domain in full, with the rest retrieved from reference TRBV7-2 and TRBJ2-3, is GAGVSQSPSNKVTEKGKDVELRCDPISGHTALYWYRQSLGQGLEFLIYFQGNSAPDKSGLPSDRFSAERTGGSVSTLTIQRTQQEDSAVYLCASSLPGTQYFGPGTRLTVL.

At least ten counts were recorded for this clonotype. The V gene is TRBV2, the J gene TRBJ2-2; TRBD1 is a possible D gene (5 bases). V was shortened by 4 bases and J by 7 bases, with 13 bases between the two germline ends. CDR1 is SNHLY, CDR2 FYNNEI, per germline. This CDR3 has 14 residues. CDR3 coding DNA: TGTGCCAGCAGTGTCGGGCAGGGCCACGGGGAGCTGTTTTTT. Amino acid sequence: CASSVGQGHGELFF.

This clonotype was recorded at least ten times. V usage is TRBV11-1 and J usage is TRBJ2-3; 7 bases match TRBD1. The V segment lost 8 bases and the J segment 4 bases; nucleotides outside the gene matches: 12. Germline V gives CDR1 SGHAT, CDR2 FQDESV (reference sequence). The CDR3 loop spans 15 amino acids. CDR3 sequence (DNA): TGTGCCAGCGGAGCGACAGGGTTTAGGGCAGATACGCAGTATTTT. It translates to CASGATGFRADTQYF.

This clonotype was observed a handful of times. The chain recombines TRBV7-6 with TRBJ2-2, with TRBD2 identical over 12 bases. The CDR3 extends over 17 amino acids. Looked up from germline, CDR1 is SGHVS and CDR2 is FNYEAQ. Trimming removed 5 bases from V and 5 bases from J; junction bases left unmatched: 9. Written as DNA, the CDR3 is TGTGCCAGCAGCCCTCCTTCCGGGACTAGCGGGACCGGGGAGCTGTTTTTT. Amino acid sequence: CASSPPSGTSGTGELFF.

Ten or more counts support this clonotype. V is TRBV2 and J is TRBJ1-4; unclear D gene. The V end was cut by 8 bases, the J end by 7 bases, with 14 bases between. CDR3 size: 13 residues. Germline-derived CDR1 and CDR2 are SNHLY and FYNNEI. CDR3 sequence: CASHGGGSEKLFF. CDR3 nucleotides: TGTGCCAGCCATGGCGGTGGAAGTGAAAAACTGTTTTTT. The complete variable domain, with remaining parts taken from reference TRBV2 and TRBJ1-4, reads EPEVTQTPSHQVTQMGQEVILRCVPISNHLYFYWYRQILGQKVEFLVSFYNNEISEKSEIFDDQFSVERPDGSNFTLKIRSTKLEDSAMYFCASHGGGSEKLFFGSGTQLSVL.

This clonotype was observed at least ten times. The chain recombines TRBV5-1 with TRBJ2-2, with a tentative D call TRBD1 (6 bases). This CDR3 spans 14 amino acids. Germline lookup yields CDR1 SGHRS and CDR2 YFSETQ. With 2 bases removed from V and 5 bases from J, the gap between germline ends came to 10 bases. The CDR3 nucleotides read TGCGCCAGCAGCTTCACAGGGCCGACCGGGGAGCTGTTTTTT. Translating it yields CASSFTGPTGELFF.

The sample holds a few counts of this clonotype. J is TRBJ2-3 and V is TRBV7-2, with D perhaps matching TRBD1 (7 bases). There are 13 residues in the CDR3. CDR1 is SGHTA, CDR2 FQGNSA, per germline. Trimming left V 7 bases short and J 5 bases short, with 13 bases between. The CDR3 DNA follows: TGTGCCAGCACCAGGGGGGCCGGAGATACGCAGTATTTT. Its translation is CASTRGAGDTQYF.